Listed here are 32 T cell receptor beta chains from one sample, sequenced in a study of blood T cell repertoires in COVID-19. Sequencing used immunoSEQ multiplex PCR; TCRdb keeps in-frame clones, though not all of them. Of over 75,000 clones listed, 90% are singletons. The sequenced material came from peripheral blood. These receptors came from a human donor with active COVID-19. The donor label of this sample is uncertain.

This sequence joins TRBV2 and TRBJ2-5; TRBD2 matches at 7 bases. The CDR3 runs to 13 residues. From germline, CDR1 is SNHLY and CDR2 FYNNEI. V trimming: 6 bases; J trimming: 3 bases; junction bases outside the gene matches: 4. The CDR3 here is CASRGLSEETQYF. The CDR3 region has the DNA TGTGCCAGCAGGGGACTATCTGAAGAGACCCAGTACTTC.

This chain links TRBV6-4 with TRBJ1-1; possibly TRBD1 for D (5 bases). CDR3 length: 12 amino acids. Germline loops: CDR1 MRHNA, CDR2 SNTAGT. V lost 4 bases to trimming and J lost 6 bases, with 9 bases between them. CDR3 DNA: TGTGCCAGCAGTGTTCCCAGGGCTGAAGCTTTCTTT. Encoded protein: CASSVPRAEAFF.

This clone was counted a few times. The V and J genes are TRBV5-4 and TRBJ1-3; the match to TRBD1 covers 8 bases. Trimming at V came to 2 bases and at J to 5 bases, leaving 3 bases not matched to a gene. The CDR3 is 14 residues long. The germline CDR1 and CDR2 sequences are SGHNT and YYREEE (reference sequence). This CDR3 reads CASSLGQGRNTIYF. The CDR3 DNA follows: TGTGCCAGCAGCTTAGGACAGGGCAGAAACACCATATATTTT.

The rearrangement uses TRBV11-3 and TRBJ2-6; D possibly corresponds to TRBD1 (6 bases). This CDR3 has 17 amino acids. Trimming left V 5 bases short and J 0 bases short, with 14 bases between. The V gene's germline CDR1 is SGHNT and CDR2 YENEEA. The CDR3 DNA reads TGTGCCAGCAGCCCCGGACAGAGAAGCTCTGGGGCCAACGTCCTGACTTTC. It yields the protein CASSPGQRSSGANVLTF.

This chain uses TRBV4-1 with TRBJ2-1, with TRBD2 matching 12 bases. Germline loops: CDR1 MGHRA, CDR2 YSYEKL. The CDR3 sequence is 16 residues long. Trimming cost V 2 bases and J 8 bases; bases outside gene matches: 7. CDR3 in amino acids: CASSQPPSGGAYEQFF. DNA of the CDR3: TGCGCCAGCAGCCAACCACCTAGCGGGGGGGCATATGAGCAGTTCTTC.

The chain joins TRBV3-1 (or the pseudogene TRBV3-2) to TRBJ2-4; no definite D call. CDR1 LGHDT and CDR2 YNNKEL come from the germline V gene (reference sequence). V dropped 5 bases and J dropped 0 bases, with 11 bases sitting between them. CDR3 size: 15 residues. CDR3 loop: CASSSQSLAKNIQYF. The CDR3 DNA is TGTGCCAGCAGCTCCCAGTCCCTAGCCAAAAACATTCAGTACTTC.

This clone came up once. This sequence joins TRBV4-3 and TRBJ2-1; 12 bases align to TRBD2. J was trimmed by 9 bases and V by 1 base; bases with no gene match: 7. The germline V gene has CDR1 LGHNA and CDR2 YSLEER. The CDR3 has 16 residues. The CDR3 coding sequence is TGCGCCAGCAGCCAAGGAACTAGCGGGGGGTCGGTTGAGCAGTTCTTC. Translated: CASSQGTSGGSVEQFF.

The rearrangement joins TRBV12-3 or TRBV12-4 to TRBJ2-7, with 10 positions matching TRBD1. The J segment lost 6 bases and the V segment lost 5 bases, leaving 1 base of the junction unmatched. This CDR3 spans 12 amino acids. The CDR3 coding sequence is TGTGCCAGCAGTCGACAGGGGGCCGAGCAGTACTTC. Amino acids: CASSRQGAEQYF.

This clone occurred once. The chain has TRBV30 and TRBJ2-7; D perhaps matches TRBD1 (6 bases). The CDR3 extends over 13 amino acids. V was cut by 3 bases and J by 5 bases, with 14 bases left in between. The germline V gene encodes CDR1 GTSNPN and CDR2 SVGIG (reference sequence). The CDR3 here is CAWRGAVSDEQYF. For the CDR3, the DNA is TGTGCCTGGAGGGGGGCAGTATCGGACGAGCAGTACTTC.

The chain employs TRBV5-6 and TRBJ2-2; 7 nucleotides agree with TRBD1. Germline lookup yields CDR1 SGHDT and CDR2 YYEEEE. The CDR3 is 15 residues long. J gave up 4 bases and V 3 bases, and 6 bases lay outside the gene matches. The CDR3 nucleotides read TGTGCCAGCAGCTCGGGACAGAAGGTCACCGGGGAGCTGTTTTTT. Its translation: CASSSGQKVTGELFF.

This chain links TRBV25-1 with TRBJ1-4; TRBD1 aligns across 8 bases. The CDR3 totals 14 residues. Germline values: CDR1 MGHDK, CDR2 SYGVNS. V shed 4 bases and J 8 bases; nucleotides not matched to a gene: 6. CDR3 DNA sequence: TGTGCCAGCAGTGCGCAGGGGGCAGGAGAAAAACTGTTTTTT. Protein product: CASSAQGAGEKLFF.

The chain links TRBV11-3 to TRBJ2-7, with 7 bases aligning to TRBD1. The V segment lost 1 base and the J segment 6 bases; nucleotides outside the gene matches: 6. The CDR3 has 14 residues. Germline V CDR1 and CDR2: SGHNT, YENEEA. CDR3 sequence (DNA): TGTGCCAGCAGCTTAGGAACTCCAGGGGGCGAGCAGTACTTC. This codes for CASSLGTPGGEQYF.

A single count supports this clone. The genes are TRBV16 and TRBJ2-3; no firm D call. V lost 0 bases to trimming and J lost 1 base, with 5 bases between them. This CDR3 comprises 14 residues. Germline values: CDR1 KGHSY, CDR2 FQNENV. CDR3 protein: CASSQSRRTDTQYF. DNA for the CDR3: TGTGCCAGCAGCCAATCGCGTCGCACAGATACGCAGTATTTT.

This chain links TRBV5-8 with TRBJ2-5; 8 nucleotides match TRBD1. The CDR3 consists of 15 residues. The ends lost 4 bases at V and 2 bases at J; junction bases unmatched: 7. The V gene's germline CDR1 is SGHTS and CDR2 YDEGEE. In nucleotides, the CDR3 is TGTGCCAGCAGCCCTCTCAGGGGGCTTCAAGAGACCCAGTACTTC. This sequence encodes CASSPLRGLQETQYF.

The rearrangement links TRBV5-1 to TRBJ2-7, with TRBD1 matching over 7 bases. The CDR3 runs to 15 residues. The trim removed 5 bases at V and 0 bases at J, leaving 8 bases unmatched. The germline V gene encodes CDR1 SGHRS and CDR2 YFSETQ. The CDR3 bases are TGCGCCAGCAGGGACGGACAGGCGCTCTCCTACGAGCAGTACTTC. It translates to CASRDGQALSYEQYF.

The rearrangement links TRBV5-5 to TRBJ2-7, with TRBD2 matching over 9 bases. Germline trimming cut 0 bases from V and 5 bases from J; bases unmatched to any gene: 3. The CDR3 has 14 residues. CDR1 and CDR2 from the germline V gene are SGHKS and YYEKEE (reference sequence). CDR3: CASSLAGLADEQYF. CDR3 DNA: TGTGCCAGCAGCTTGGCGGGACTAGCAGACGAGCAGTACTTC.

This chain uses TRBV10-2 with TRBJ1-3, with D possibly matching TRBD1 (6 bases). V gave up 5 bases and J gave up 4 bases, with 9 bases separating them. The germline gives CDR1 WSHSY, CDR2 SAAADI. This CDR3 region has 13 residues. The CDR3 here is CASSSQGGNTIYF. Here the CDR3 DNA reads TGCGCCAGCAGTAGCCAGGGGGGAAACACCATATATTTT.

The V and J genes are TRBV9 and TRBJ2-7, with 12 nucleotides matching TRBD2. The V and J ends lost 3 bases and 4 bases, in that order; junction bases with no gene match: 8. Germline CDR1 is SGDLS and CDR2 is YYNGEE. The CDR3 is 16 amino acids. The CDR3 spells CASSALAGGGIYEQYF. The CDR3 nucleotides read TGTGCCAGCAGCGCTCTAGCGGGGGGGGGAATTTACGAGCAGTACTTC. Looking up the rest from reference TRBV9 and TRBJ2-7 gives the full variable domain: DSGVTQTPKHLITATGQRVTLRCSPRSGDLSVYWYQQSLDQGLQFLIQYYNGEERAKGNILERFSAQQFPDLHSELNLSSLELGDSALYFCASSALAGGGIYEQYFGPGTRLTVT.

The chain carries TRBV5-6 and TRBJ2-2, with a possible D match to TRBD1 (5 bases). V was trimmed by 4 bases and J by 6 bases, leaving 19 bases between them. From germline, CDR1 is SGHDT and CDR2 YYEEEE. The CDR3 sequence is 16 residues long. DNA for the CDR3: TGTGCCAGCAGCCCGCCGACCAGGGTTCATGCCGGGGAGCTGTTTTTT. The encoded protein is CASSPPTRVHAGELFF.

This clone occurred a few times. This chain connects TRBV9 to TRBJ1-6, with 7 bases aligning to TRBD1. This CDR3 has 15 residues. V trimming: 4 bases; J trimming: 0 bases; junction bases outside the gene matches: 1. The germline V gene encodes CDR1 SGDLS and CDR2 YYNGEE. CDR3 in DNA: TGTGCCAGCAGCCGGGACAGCTCCTATAATTCACCCCTCCACTTT. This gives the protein CASSRDSSYNSPLHF.

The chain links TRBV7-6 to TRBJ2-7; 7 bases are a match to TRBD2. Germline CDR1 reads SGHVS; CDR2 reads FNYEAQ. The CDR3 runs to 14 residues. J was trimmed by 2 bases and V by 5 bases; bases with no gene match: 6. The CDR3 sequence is CASSPHGGTYEQYF. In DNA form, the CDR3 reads TGTGCCAGCAGCCCGCACGGGGGGACCTACGAGCAGTACTTC.

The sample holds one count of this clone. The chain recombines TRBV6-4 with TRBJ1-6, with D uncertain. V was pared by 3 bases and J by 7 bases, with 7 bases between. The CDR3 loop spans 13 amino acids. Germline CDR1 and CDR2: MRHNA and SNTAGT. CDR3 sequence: CASSETENSPLHF. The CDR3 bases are TGTGCCAGCAGTGAAACAGAGAATTCACCCCTCCACTTT.

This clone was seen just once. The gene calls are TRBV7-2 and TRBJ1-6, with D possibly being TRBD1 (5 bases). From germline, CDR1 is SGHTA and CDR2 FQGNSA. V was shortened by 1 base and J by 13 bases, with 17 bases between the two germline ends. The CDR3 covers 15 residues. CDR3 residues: CASSLDRRGGIPLHF. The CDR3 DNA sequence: TGTGCCAGCAGCTTAGATCGAAGGGGCGGTATTCCCCTCCACTTT.

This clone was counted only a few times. CDR3 amino acids: CASSTGGDGNTIYF. CDR3 DNA: TGTGCCAGCAGCACAGGGGGAGATGGAAACACCATATATTTT. The rearrangement uses TRBV7-9 and TRBJ1-3; 8 bases map to TRBD1. Germline values: CDR1 SEHNR, CDR2 FQNEAQ (reference sequence). CDR3 length equals 14 residues. With 5 bases clipped from V and 3 bases from J, the junction kept 3 bases outside the gene matches.

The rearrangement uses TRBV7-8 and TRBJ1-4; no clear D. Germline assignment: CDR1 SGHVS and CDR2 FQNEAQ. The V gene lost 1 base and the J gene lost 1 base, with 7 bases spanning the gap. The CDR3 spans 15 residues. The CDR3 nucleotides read TGTGCCAGCAGCTTAGGTGGCAGAACTAATGAAAAACTGTTTTTT. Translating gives CASSLGGRTNEKLFF.

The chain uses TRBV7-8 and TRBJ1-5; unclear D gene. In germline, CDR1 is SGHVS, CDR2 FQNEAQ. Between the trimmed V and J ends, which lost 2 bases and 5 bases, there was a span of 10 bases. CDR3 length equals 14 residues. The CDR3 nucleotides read TGTGCCAGCAGCTTATACGGACTTTATCAGCCCCAGCATTTT. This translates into CASSLYGLYQPQHF.

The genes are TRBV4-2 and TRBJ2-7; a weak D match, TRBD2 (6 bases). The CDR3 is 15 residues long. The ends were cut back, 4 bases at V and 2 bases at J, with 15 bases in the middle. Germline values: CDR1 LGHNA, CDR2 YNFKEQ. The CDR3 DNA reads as TGTGCCAGCAGCCCCTCGGAAGCGGGCCCCTACGAGCAGTACTTC. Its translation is CASSPSEAGPYEQYF.

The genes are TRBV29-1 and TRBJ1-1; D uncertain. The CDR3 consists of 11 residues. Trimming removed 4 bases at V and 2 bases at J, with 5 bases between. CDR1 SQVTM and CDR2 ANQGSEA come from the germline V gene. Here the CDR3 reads CSVGHNTEAFF. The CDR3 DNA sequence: TGCAGCGTTGGACACAACACTGAAGCTTTCTTT.

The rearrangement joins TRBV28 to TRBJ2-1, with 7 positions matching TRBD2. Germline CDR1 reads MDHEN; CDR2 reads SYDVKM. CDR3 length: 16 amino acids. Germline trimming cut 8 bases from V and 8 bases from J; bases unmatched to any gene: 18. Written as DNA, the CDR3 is TGTGCCAGCCTCCCGGAAGGGGCGGGGGTCCGGGATGAGCAGTTCTTC. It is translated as CASLPEGAGVRDEQFF.

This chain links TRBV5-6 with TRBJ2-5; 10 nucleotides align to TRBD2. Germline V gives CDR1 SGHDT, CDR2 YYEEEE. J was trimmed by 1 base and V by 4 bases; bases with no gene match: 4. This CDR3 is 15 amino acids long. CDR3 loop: CASSQASGGQETQYF. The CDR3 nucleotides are TGTGCCAGCAGCCAAGCTAGCGGGGGCCAAGAGACCCAGTACTTC.

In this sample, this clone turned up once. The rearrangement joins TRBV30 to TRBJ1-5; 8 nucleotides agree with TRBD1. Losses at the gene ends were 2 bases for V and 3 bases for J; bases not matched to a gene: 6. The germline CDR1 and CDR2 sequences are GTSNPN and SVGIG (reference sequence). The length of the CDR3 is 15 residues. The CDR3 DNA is TGTGCCTGGAGTCCCGGGACAGGACCCAATCAGCCCCAGCATTTT. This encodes CAWSPGTGPNQPQHF.

The CDR3 sequence: CATSTRGLRNVLTF. CDR3 DNA: TGTGCCACCAGCACCAGGGGGTTGCGGAACGTCCTGACTTTC. The chain combines TRBV15 with TRBJ2-6; TRBD1 aligns across 7 bases. Germline loops: CDR1 LNHNV, CDR2 YYDKDF (reference sequence). This CDR3 comprises 14 residues. Trimming took 4 bases from V and 10 from J; bases not matched to a gene: 7.